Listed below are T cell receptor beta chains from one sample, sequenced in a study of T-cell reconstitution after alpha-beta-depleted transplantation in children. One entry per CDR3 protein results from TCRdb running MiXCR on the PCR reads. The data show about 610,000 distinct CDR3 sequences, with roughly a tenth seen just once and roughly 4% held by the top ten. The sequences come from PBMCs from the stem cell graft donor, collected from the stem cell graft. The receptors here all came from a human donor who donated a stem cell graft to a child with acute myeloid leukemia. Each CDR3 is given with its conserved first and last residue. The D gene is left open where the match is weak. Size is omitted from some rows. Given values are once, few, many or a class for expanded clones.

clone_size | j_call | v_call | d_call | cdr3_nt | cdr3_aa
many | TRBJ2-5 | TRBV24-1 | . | TGTGCCACCAGTGATAGAGAGGGAAGAGAGACCCAGTACTTC | CATSDREGRETQYF
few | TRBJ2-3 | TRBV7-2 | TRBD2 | TGTGCCAGCAGCGTCCGACTAGCGGGAGCGACAGATACGCAGTATTTT | CASSVRLAGATDTQYF
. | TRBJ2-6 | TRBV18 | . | TGTGCCAGCTCACCACCGGGATCCCTAGCTGGGGCCAACGTCCTGACTTTC | CASSPPGSLAGANVLTF
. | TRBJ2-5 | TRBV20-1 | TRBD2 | TGCAGTGCTAGATGGGCGGGAGGGCTTAAAGGGACCCAGTACTTC | CSARWAGGLKGTQYF
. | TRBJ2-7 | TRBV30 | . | TGTGCCTGGGGTGTAGGTGGGCGGGTAGGATACGAGCAGTACTTC | CAWGVGGRVGYEQYF
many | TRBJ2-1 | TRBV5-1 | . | TGCGCCAGCAGCTACCCATCTAGTGGTCAGAATGAGCAGTTCTTC | CASSYPSSGQNEQFF
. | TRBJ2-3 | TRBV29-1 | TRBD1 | TGCAGCGTTAAGGACAGGGGTCCCACAGATACGCAGTATTTT | CSVKDRGPTDTQYF
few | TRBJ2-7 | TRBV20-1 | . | TGCAGTGTTAGGGGACTGGCCACCGAGCAGTACTTC | CSVRGLATEQYF
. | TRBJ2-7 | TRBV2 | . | TGTGCCAGCAGTGAAGGAGGGTGGGGCTTCCTTCCCTACGAGCAGTACTTC | CASSEGGWGFLPYEQYF
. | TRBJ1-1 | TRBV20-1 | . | TGCAGTGCTACTGGGTTGGCTGAAGCTTTCTTT | CSATGLAEAFF
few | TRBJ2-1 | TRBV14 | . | TGTGCCAGCAGCCAAGATTTCGGACCTCCCAATGAGCAGTTCTTC | CASSQDFGPPNEQFF
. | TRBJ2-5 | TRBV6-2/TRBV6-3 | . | TGTGCCAGCGGAGACGGAGGGACCCAGTACTTC | CASGDGGTQYF
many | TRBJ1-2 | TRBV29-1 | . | TGCAGCGTTGCCGGGGAACAGAACTATGGCTACACCTTC | CSVAGEQNYGYTF
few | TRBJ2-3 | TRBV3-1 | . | TGTGCCAGCTCCGGCTTTGGTACGCAGTATTTT | CASSGFGTQYF
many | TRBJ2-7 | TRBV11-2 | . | TGTGCCAGCAGCTTAGTGGGGACCTACGAGCAGTACTTC | CASSLVGTYEQYF
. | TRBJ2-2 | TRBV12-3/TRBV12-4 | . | TGTGCCAGCAGTTCTGCAGGGCTTTACACCGGGGAGCTGTTTTTT | CASSSAGLYTGELFF
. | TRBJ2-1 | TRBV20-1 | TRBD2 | TGCAGTGCTAGACCTCCCGGGGGGACTAGCGGCTACAATGAGCAGTTCTTC | CSARPPGGTSGYNEQFF
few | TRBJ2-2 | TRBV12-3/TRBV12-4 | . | TGTGCCAGCAGGAGGCTTTCCGACACCGGGGAGCTGTTTTTT | CASRRLSDTGELFF
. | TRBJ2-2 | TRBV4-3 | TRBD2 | TGCGCCAGCAGCCAAGTGAAGGGTCCCGGGAGGGCCGCCGGGGAGCTGTTTTTT | CASSQVKGPGRAAGELFF
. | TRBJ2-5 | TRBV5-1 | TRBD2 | TGCGCCAGCAGCTTCGGTTCTAGCGGGAGCGAGGAGACCCAGTACTTC | CASSFGSSGSEETQYF
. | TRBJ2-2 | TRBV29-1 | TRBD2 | TGCAGCGTTACCGGACTAGCGGGAAGGAGTTCGGCGAACACCGGGGAGCTGTTTTTT | CSVTGLAGRSSANTGELFF
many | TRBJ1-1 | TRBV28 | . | TGTGCCAGCAGTCCTCAGGACAGGAACACTGAAGCTTTCTTT | CASSPQDRNTEAFF
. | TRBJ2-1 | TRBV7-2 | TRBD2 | TGTGCCAGCAGCTTAGATCGGACTAGCGGCCGCGAGCAGTTCTTC | CASSLDRTSGREQFF
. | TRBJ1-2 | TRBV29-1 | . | TGCAGCGTTGCGGGCAGTATCTATGGCTACACCTTC | CSVAGSIYGYTF
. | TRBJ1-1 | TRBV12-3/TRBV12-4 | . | TGTGCCAGCAGTTTCAGGGTGGACTTTGAAGCTTTCTTT | CASSFRVDFEAFF
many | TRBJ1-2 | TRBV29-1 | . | TGCAGCGTTGAATCACAGCCAGGCTATGGCTACACCTTC | CSVESQPGYGYTF
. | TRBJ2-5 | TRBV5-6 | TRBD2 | TGTGCCAGCAGCGTGACCGCTAGCGGGGACCAAGAGACCCAGTACTTC | CASSVTASGDQETQYF
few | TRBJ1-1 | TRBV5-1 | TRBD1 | TGCGCCAGCAGCTTGGGAGGGGGCTTCGGCCGAGAAGCTTTCTTT | CASSLGGGFGREAFF
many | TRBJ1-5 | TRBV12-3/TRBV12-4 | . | TGTGCCAGCAGTTTGGGGGGTCCAAGCAATCAGCCCCAGCATTTT | CASSLGGPSNQPQHF
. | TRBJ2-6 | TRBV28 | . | TGTGCCAGCACCCAGGGGTACTCTGGGGCCAACGTCCTGACTTTC | CASTQGYSGANVLTF
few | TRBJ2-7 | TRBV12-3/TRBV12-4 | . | TGTGCCAGCAGTTTTAAGGACAGCCACGTCCTGCAGTACTTC | CASSFKDSHVLQYF
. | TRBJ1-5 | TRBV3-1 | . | TGTGCCACCTCCCCCCTCGATGCTTCCTATAGCAATCAGCCCCAGCATTTT | CATSPLDASYSNQPQHF
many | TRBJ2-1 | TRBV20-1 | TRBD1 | TGCAGTGCTAGTTTGGACAGGGGCTACAATGAGCAGTTCTTC | CSASLDRGYNEQFF